These T cell receptor beta chains were read from a single sample in a study of blood T cell repertoires in COVID-19. TCRdb's table, derived via immunoSEQ multiplex PCR, lists solely in-frame clones and lacks some. The sample includes hundreds of thousands of clones, 70% to 90% seen only once; the top ten take around 2%. Material: PBMCs or T cells enriched from blood (not recorded which). All receptors come from a woman between 40 and 50 years old with acute COVID-19. Each CDR3 is given with its conserved first and last residue. The order of the fields is J gene, V gene, D gene, clone size, CDR3 protein, CDR3 DNA. A D gene is named only where the DNA matches it firmly. The size field is filled for only some rows; it gives once, few, many or a size class.

TRBJ2-3	TRBV3-1/TRBV3-2	TRBD1	once	CASSLRQGSLTDTQYF	TGTGCCAGCAGCCTCCGACAGGGATCTCTCACAGATACGCAGTATTTT
TRBJ2-7	TRBV9	TRBD1	-	CASSPDRTGATYEQYF	TGTGCCAGCAGCCCAGATCGGACAGGGGCGACCTACGAGCAGTACTTC
TRBJ2-3	TRBV19	TRBD2	-	CASSIGGGAVDTQYF	TGTGCCAGTAGTATCGGCGGGGGGGCGGTAGATACGCAGTATTTT
TRBJ2-1	TRBV5-1	-	once	CASSFGESSNNEQFF	TGCGCCAGCAGCTTTGGAGAGTCAAGCAACAATGAGCAGTTCTTC
TRBJ2-1	TRBV12-3/TRBV12-4	-	-	CASSGPGNEQFF	TGTGCCAGCAGTGGGCCTGGCAATGAGCAGTTCTTC
TRBJ2-7	TRBV19	TRBD1	-	CASSYRQGSEYEQYF	TGTGCCAGTAGTTACCGACAGGGCAGTGAGTACGAGCAGTACTTC
TRBJ2-1	TRBV13	TRBD2	-	CASSLGEAGGPNEQFF	TGTGCCAGCAGCTTAGGCGAGGCGGGGGGGCCCAATGAGCAGTTCTTC
TRBJ2-2	TRBV5-1	-	-	CASNVQGTGELFF	TGCGCCAGCAACGTACAGGGAACCGGGGAGCTGTTTTTT
TRBJ1-2	TRBV10-3	TRBD1	-	CAIRGQLLTYGYTF	TGTGCCATCAGGGGACAGCTGCTCACCTATGGCTACACCTTC
TRBJ1-2	TRBV3-1/TRBV3-2	TRBD1	once	CASSYRDSGNYGYTF	TGTGCCAGCAGTTACCGGGACAGCGGGAACTATGGCTACACCTTC
TRBJ1-1	TRBV2	-	-	CASTEERGTSEAFF	TGTGCCAGCACTGAAGAAAGGGGAACAAGTGAAGCTTTCTTT
TRBJ1-1	TRBV3-1/TRBV3-2	-	-	CASSQAGNTEAFF	TGTGCCAGCAGCCAAGCAGGGAACACTGAAGCTTTCTTT
TRBJ2-1	TRBV4-2	-	-	CASSQDLGPTYNEQFF	TGTGCCAGCAGCCAAGATCTGGGGCCGACCTACAATGAGCAGTTCTTC
TRBJ1-1	TRBV19	TRBD1	-	CASSVDRVNTEAFF	TGTGCCAGTAGTGTGGACAGGGTGAACACTGAAGCTTTCTTT
TRBJ1-2	TRBV24-1	-	-	CATSDSGQRAGYTF	TGTGCCACCAGTGATTCCGGACAGAGAGCTGGCTACACCTTC
TRBJ1-6	TRBV3-1/TRBV3-2	-	-	CASSQESSNSPLHF	TGTGCCAGCAGCCAAGAGTCCAGTAATTCACCCCTCCACTTT
TRBJ2-3	TRBV7-9	TRBD2	-	CASSPRRWLAGITDTQYF	TGTGCCAGCAGCCCCCGTCGTTGGCTAGCGGGTATCACAGATACGCAGTATTTT
TRBJ2-1	TRBV5-1	TRBD1	once	CASSLGGRGRLGSSYNEQFF	TGCGCCAGCAGCTTGGGGGGCAGGGGGCGATTAGGGAGCTCCTACAATGAGCAGTTCTTC
TRBJ1-2	TRBV12-3/TRBV12-4	-	-	CASSTTANYGYTF	TGTGCCAGCAGTACGACTGCTAACTATGGCTACACCTTC
TRBJ2-7	TRBV7-9	-	-	CASSLGELGYYEQYF	TGTGCCAGCAGCTTAGGGGAGCTCGGCTACTACGAGCAGTACTTC
TRBJ1-1	TRBV7-9	-	-	CASSLGEKNTEAFF	TGTGCCAGCAGCTTAGGGGAGAAGAACACTGAAGCTTTCTTT
TRBJ2-7	TRBV19	-	-	CASRPPGAGPHEQYF	TGTGCCAGTAGACCCCCCGGGGCGGGACCCCACGAGCAGTACTTC
TRBJ2-1	TRBV6-5	-	-	CASSYGPGGGNEQFF	TGTGCCAGCAGTTACGGGCCAGGTGGGGGGAATGAGCAGTTCTTC
TRBJ1-1	TRBV7-2	TRBD1	once	CASSLRQGAEAFF	TGTGCCAGCAGCTTAAGACAGGGGGCTGAAGCTTTCTTT
TRBJ2-7	TRBV5-1	-	-	CASSLIPGQYYEQYF	TGCGCCAGCAGCTTGATCCCAGGGCAGTACTACGAGCAGTACTTC
TRBJ1-4	TRBV12-3/TRBV12-4	-	-	CASRAAGGKLFF	TGTGCCAGCAGGGCGGCGGGGGGGAAACTGTTTTTT
TRBJ2-5	TRBV5-1	TRBD1	-	CASSLAGQQETQYF	TGCGCCAGCAGCTTGGCGGGACAGCAAGAGACCCAGTACTTC
TRBJ1-2	TRBV2	-	-	CASSEALGGATNYGYTF	TGTGCCAGCAGTGAAGCATTGGGTGGGGCTACGAACTATGGCTACACCTTC
TRBJ1-1	TRBV15	-	-	CATSTQGNTEAFF	TGTGCCACCAGCACTCAGGGGAACACTGAAGCTTTCTTT
TRBJ2-2	TRBV5-5	TRBD2	-	CASSHSGGSIGELFF	TGTGCCAGCAGCCATAGCGGGGGGTCTATTGGGGAGCTGTTTTTT
TRBJ1-5	TRBV10-3	-	-	CAIGSSEGNQPQHF	TGTGCCATCGGATCGAGTGAGGGCAATCAGCCCCAGCATTTT
TRBJ2-3	TRBV20-1	-	-	CSASQGAPTDTQYF	TGCAGTGCTAGTCAGGGCGCCCCCACAGATACGCAGTATTTT
TRBJ2-5	TRBV5-1	-	once	CASSLGSQGMGETQYF	TGCGCCAGCAGCTTGGGTTCCCAGGGGATGGGAGAGACCCAGTACTTC
TRBJ1-2	TRBV5-4	-	-	CASSLVGGDGYTF	TGTGCCAGCAGCTTGGTGGGAGGGGATGGCTACACCTTC
TRBJ1-1	TRBV10-3	TRBD1	once	CAIRGQGNTEAFF	TGTGCCATCAGGGGACAGGGGAACACTGAAGCTTTCTTT
TRBJ2-1	TRBV5-4	TRBD1	-	CASSLRDRVRNEQFF	TGTGCCAGCAGCTTGAGGGACAGGGTGCGAAATGAGCAGTTCTTC
TRBJ1-1	TRBV27	-	few	CASGQQNTEAFF	TGTGCCAGCGGACAGCAGAACACTGAAGCTTTCTTT
TRBJ2-1	TRBV21-1	-	-	CASSKAPGKGPYNEQFF	TGTGCCAGCAGCAAAGCACCAGGTAAAGGCCCCTACAATGAGCAGTTCTTC
TRBJ2-5	TRBV11-2	-	once	CASSPPGRQETQYF	TGTGCCAGCAGCCCTCCTGGCCGACAAGAGACCCAGTACTTC
TRBJ1-2	TRBV7-9	-	-	CASSSARLDYGYTF	TGTGCCAGCAGCTCCGCGAGATTAGACTATGGCTACACCTTC
TRBJ2-6	TRBV30	-	-	CAWSKGPLGLGANVLTF	TGTGCCTGGAGTAAAGGGCCCCTGGGGCTGGGGGCCAACGTCCTGACTTTC
TRBJ1-1	TRBV7-2	-	-	CASSLDAGAGTEAFF	TGTGCCAGCAGCTTAGATGCGGGGGCGGGAACTGAAGCTTTCTTT
TRBJ1-4	TRBV6-5	TRBD1	few	CASSYSTGSGEKLFF	TGTGCCAGCAGTTACTCGACAGGGAGCGGAGAAAAACTGTTTTTT
TRBJ1-2	TRBV5-1	-	-	CASSLVGTKGGYTF	TGCGCCAGCAGCTTGGTCGGGACAAAGGGGGGCTACACCTTC
TRBJ1-6	TRBV25-1	TRBD1	-	CASSEDRGHSPLHF	TGTGCCAGCAGTGAGGACAGGGGGCATTCACCCCTCCACTTT